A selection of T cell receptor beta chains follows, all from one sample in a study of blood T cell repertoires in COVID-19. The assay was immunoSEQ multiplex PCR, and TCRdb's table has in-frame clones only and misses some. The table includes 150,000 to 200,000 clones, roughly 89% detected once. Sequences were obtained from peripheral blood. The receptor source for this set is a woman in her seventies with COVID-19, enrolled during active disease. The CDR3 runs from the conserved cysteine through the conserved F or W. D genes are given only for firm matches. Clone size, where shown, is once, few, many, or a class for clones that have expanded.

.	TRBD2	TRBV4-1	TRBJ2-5	TGCGCCAGCAGCCAGGGAATAGCGGGAGGTTTGGGAGAGACCCAGTACTTC	CASSQGIAGGLGETQYF
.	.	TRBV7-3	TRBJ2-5	TGTGCCAGCAGCTTATGGGGCGGCGCCCAAGAGACCCAGTACTTC	CASSLWGGAQETQYF
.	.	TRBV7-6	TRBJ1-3	TGTGCCAGCAGCCTGGGGGGGGGAAACACCATATATTTT	CASSLGGGNTIYF
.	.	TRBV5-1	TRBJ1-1	TGCGCCAGCAGCTTCCGCTCAGGGGTGAACACTGAAGCTTTCTTT	CASSFRSGVNTEAFF
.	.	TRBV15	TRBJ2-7	TGTGCCACCAGCAGAGGTAGCGGAGCGAGCTCCTACGAGCAGTACTTC	CATSRGSGASSYEQYF
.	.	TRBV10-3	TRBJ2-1	TGTGCCATCCGAGGTCCGGGACTTACCGACAATGAGCAGTTCTTC	CAIRGPGLTDNEQFF
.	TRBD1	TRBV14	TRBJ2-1	TGTGCCAGCAGCCCTCAGACAGGGGGCTTGTATGAGCAGTTCTTC	CASSPQTGGLYEQFF
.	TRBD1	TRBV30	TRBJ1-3	TGTGCCTGGAGTGAAACCGGGACAGTCTCTGGAAACACCATATATTTT	CAWSETGTVSGNTIYF
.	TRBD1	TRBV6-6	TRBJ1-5	TGTGCCAGCAGTAACCGACAGGGCAGCAATCAGCCCCAGCATTTT	CASSNRQGSNQPQHF
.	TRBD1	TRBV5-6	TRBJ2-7	TGTGCCAGCAGCCGGACAGGGAGCTTTGGTTACGAGCAGTACTTC	CASSRTGSFGYEQYF
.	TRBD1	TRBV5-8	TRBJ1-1	TGTGCCAGCAGCTTAGACAGGGGTGGGGGCACTGAAGCTTTCTTT	CASSLDRGGGTEAFF
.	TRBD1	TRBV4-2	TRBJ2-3	TGTGCCAGCAGCCTCACCCTTTACCGGGACAGAGACACAGATACGCAGTATTTT	CASSLTLYRDRDTDTQYF
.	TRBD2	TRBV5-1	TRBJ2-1	TGCGCCAGCAGCTTGCCGGGGACTAGCGGGACCCACAATGAGCAGTTCTTC	CASSLPGTSGTHNEQFF
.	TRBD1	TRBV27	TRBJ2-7	TGTGCCAGCAGTCCCACTTGGACAGGACGCTACGAGCAGTACTTC	CASSPTWTGRYEQYF
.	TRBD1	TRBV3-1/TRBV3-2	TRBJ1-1	TGTGCCAGCAGCTTCCGGGACAGAGGGAACACTGAAGCTTTCTTT	CASSFRDRGNTEAFF
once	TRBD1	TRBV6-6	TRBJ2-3	TGTGCCAGCAGTTACGGACAGGGGCCAGATACGCAGTATTTT	CASSYGQGPDTQYF
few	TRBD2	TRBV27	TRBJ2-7	TGTGCCAGCAGTTTATATTCCGGGACTAGCGGGAGCGAGCAGTACTTC	CASSLYSGTSGSEQYF
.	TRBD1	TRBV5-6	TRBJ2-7	TGTGCCAGCAGCTTAACGACAGGGTTGACGTACGAGCAGTACTTC	CASSLTTGLTYEQYF
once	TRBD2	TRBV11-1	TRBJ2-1	TGTGCCAGCAGCCTCGCCGGGACTACCTACTACAATGAGCAGTTCTTC	CASSLAGTTYYNEQFF
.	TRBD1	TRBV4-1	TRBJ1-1	TGCGCCAGCAGCCAACAGGGGGTGTGGACTGAAGCTTTCTTT	CASSQQGVWTEAFF
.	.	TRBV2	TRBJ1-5	TGTGCCAGCATACTCGACAGAGGACAGCCCCAGCATTTT	CASILDRGQPQHF
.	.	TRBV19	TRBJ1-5	TGTGCCAGTAGTATAAAGGAGGGTCGGAATCAGCCCCAGCATTTT	CASSIKEGRNQPQHF
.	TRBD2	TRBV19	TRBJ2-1	TGTGCCAGTAGCCCAGGACTAGCGGGAGGGCCTATCGTAGGTGAGCAGTTCTTC	CASSPGLAGGPIVGEQFF
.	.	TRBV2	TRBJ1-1	TGTGCCAGCAGTGTAAACACTGAAGCTTTCTTT	CASSVNTEAFF
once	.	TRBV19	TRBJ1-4	TGTGCCAGTAGTATTGGTAACAGGAATGAAAAACTGTTTTTT	CASSIGNRNEKLFF
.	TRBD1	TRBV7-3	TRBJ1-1	TGTGCCAGCAGCGCGCCCCCCGGGACAGGGGGCTTGAGGACTGAAGCTTTCTTT	CASSAPPGTGGLRTEAFF
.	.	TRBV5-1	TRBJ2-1	TGCGCCAGCAGCTCTCCCGGGACTTTTAATGAGCAGTTCTTC	CASSSPGTFNEQFF
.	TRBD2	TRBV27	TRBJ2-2	TGTGCCACCAACCAGCGGGGCTTGAACACCGGGGAGCTGTTTTTT	CATNQRGLNTGELFF
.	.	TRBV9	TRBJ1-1	TGTGCCAGCAGCCCCTCAGGCGATAAGAACACTGAAGCTTTCTTT	CASSPSGDKNTEAFF
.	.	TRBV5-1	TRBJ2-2	TGCGCCAGCAGACGCCCCAGAGGGACCGGGGAGCTGTTTTTT	CASRRPRGTGELFF
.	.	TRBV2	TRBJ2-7	TGTGCCAGCAGTCCTCAGGCGGGACAGAAATACGAGCAGTACTTC	CASSPQAGQKYEQYF
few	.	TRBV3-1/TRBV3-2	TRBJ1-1	TGTGCCAGCAGCCACCCCTCCTCGTCCACTGAAGCTTTCTTT	CASSHPSSSTEAFF
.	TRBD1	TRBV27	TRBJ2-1	TGTGCCAGCAGACCCCCGGGACAGGATTACAATGAGCAGTTCTTC	CASRPPGQDYNEQFF
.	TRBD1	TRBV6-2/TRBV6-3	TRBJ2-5	TGTGCCAGCAGTTATTCCCAATATAAGACAGGGGGTGGCCAAGAGACCCAGTACTTC	CASSYSQYKTGGGQETQYF
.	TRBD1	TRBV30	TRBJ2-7	TGTGCCTGGAACAGACAGGGATCAACCTACGAGCAGTACTTC	CAWNRQGSTYEQYF
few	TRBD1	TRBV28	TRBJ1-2	TGTGCCAGCACCTCAACTCCCGACAGGGGCTTTGGCTACACCTTC	CASTSTPDRGFGYTF
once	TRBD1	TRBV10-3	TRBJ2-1	TGTGCCATCAATCGCCGGGACAGCAGATTCTACAATGAGCAGTTCTTC	CAINRRDSRFYNEQFF
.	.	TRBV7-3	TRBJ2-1	TGTGCCAGCGGTGCGGGTGGTAATGAGCAGTTCTTC	CASGAGGNEQFF
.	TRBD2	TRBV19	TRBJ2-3	TGTGCCAGTAGTCCACCGGGACTAGCGGGAGGGGGCACAGATACGCAGTATTTT	CASSPPGLAGGGTDTQYF
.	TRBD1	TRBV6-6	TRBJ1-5	TGTGCCAGCGGGGGACAGGACAATCAGCCCCAGCATTTT	CASGGQDNQPQHF
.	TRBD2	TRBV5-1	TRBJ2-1	TGCGCCAGCAGCTTGGTAGCGGGAGAGTACAATGAGCAGTTCTTC	CASSLVAGEYNEQFF
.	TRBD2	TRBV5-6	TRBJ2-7	TGTGCCAGCAGCTTGCCGGGAGGGTCCAACGAGCAGTACTTC	CASSLPGGSNEQYF
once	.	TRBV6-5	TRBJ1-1	TGTGCCAGCACCCATGGAGAGGGAACTGAAGCTTTCTTT	CASTHGEGTEAFF
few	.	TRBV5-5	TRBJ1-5	TGTGCCAGCAGCTTGTCCGGAGGTCAGGGGCATCAGCCCCAGCATTTT	CASSLSGGQGHQPQHF
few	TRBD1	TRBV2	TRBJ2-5	TGTGCCAGCCGGGACAGGGTTTGGGAGACCCAGTACTTC	CASRDRVWETQYF
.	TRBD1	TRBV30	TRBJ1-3	TGTGCCTGGAGTGGGACAGGGGGGCAACCTGGAAACACCATATATTTT	CAWSGTGGQPGNTIYF
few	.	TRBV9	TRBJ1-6	TGTGCCAGCAGCGTAGATTCTCAGGGGAATTCACCCCTCCACTTT	CASSVDSQGNSPLHF
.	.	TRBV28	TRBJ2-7	TGTGCCAGCAGTTTATTCTGGGGCGGGACGTACGAGCAGTACTTC	CASSLFWGGTYEQYF
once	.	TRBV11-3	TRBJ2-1	TGTGCCAGCAGCTTAAGGATGGCAGGAACCTACAATGAGCAGTTCTTC	CASSLRMAGTYNEQFF
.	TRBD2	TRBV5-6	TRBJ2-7	TGTGCCAGCAGCCAACCCCACAGGACTAGCTCCTACGAGCAGTACTTC	CASSQPHRTSSYEQYF
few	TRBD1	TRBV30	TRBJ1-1	TGTGCCTGGACTAGGACAGGCAACACTGAAGCTTTCTTT	CAWTRTGNTEAFF
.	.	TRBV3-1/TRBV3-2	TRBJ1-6	TGTGCCAGCAGCGCCACTCGGGGGATCGGGTCACCCCTCCACTTT	CASSATRGIGSPLHF
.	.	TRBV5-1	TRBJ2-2	TGCGCCAGCAGCTTGGCCGGGGGACTCAACACCGGGGAGCTGTTTTTT	CASSLAGGLNTGELFF
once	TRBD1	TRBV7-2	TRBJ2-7	TGTGCCAGCAGCTTAGGGACAGGAGCGAACTACGAGCAGTACTTC	CASSLGTGANYEQYF
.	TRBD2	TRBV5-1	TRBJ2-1	TGCGCCAGCAGCTTGAACGGGAGGGCCTACAATGAGCAGTTCTTC	CASSLNGRAYNEQFF
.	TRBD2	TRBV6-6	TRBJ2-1	TGTGCCAGCAGTCAGCGGGACGCCTACAATGAGCAGTTCTTC	CASSQRDAYNEQFF